This T cell receptor (beta chain) is from a study of cytomegalovirus exposure and HLA in healthy donors. General study results and limits: Per published accounts, TCR beta sequences correctly predicted the HLA-A and HLA-B alleles of most subjects. Specificity for CMV antigens was confirmed in vitro for a few of the CMV-associated chains.

Vbeta (60) and Jbeta (13) primers were used in the PCR. TCRdb keeps only in-frame clones here, not all; method: immunoSEQ multiplex PCR. The sample carries about 90,000 clones, about three quarters recorded once. CDR3 length: 15 amino acids. Between the trimmed V and J ends, which lost 1 base and 0 bases, there was a span of 10 bases. The germline V gene has CDR1 SQVTM and CDR2 ANQGSEA. Participants comprised healthy donors of bone marrow. As to this clone: Its specificity is unknown.

Sequencing was carried out using PBMCs. The chain carries TRBV29-1 and TRBJ2-1; a possible D gene is TRBD1 (5 bases). This TCR was sampled from a boy under 18 in good health and CMV-seronegative. The CDR3 protein is CSVEGGRASYNEQFF. CDR3 DNA: TGCAGCGTTGAAGGGGGCCGGGCCTCCTACAATGAGCAGTTCTTC.